At least ten counts were recorded for the clone carrying this T cell receptor (beta chain). Its antigen is not known. RNA transcripts provided the source from which TCR beta CDR3 regions were amplified. The HTBI primer set was used in a first-round RT-PCR of the TCR CDR3. TCRdb reprocessed the multiplex PCR reads with MiXCR, giving one entry per CDR3 protein. Of hundreds of thousands of distinct CDR3 sequences listed, about 15% are singletons. Trimming took 2 bases from V and 6 from J, leaving 16 bases between them. CDR1 and CDR2 (germline): MNHNS, SASEGT. The CDR3 runs to 16 residues. This sample is part of a study of T cells in Graves' hyperthyroidism and ophthalmopathy. Study-level background: The initial diagnosis was the point when peripheral blood was collected, ahead of any treatment.

Exclusion of patients followed from uncontrolled infection, other autoimmune disease, pregnancy or lactation. The study's findings and limits: Ophthalmopathy was predicted by the model a median of 6.5 months ahead of onset.

The clonotype comes from a woman in her 30s with Graves' hyperthyroidism that later progressed to Graves' ophthalmopathy. Sequencing was performed on blood. This rearrangement joins TRBV6-1 to TRBJ2-2, with D tentatively TRBD1 (7 bases). CDR3 bases: TGTGCCAGCAGTGAAATGGTCACAGGGGAGGCCGGGGAGCTGTTTTTT. This translates into CASSEMVTGEAGELFF.